This entry concerns a single T cell receptor beta chain. Antigen unknown. Germline V gives CDR1 SGHRS, CDR2 YFSETQ. The CDR3 has 14 residues. V trimming: 3 bases; J trimming: 6 bases; junction bases outside the gene matches: 8. Buffy coats from healthy blood donors served as controls. Profiled with immunoSEQ multiplex PCR; TCRdb holds only in-frame clones, not every one. The repertoire holds around 23,000 clones, with 79% as singletons. This entry is derived from a study of STAT5B mutations in CD4+ large granular lymphocyte leukemia. Study findings and constraints: Roughly a quarter of private leukemic clonotypes occurred rarely in other patients' non-leukemic repertoires.

V usage is TRBV5-1 and J usage is TRBJ2-7; 8 bases fit TRBD1. The sequenced sample consisted of CD4+ T cells from blood buffy coats. The clonotype comes from a human donor in good health. This chain's CDR3 is CASSSTGVLGEQYF. The CDR3 bases are TGCGCCAGCAGCTCGACAGGGGTCCTCGGCGAGCAGTACTTC.